The TCR beta chain described here comes from a study of tumor-infiltrating lymphocytes in glioblastoma multiforme (dated by TCRdb to the late 2010s). General notes on the study: The study tested whether intratumoral genomic heterogeneity fosters TIL diversity by jointly investigating somatic mutations, TIL diversity and immune response activity. Study-wide findings and limitations: The authors noted that sorting T cells into functional subsets, which was not done in the study, would be a future improvement. Clone frequencies may be distorted by RNA-based TCR sequencing because unequal numbers of TCR transcripts are carried by T cells. Generalizability was limited because only one glioblastoma patient was included in the TCR and somatic mutation analysis.

A modified ARM-PCR protocol with multiple V-beta primers and a C-beta primer was used to build TCRB libraries from RNA via three nested multiplex PCR rounds. ProtoScript II Reverse Transcriptase and a C-beta primer were used to synthesize TCRB-specific cDNA from roughly 0.5 ug total RNA. The description of the TCRB libraries did not mention any unique molecular identifiers. In the third PCR, barcodes and adapters were added over roughly 23 cycles with Deep VentR (exo-) polymerase, after which 250-500 bp bands were gel purified. TCRB libraries were sequenced on an Illumina HiSeq 2500 with 250 bp paired-end reads. Per the source publication's procedure: Reads were cleaned with Trimmomatic, merged with FLASH, assigned V, D and J segments with MiGEC, and analyzed with VDJtools. The Shannon-Wiener diversity index, calculated using VDJtools, was used to quantify repertoire diversity. TCRdb ran its own pipeline on the public reads, namely fastp trimming at Q25 and MiXCR clone calling, and kept in-frame beta chains. Duplicate CDR3 protein sequences are folded into a single record with the most common DNA and genes. TCRdb, rather than the study authors, made the V and J calls. Here the sample has about 10,000 distinct CDR3 sequences; less than 75% occur a single time. The ten largest clones capture 29% of the sample.

The AllPrep DNA/RNA mini kit was used to purify genomic DNA and total RNA simultaneously from each of the approximately 10 tumor samples. All RNA had OD 260/280 ratios above 1.9 and RNA integrity numbers above 6.5. Worth noting for this clonotype: Its antigen has not been determined. It has no much larger one-base neighbor in the sample; base qualities were not kept.

Source material: brain tumor tissue. The TCR originated in a male donor with glioblastoma.

Here is the DNA: TGTGCCAGCAGTTTTCTCGCAGGGGGGCTTGGTCAGAATGAAAAACTGTTTTTT. Translation gives CASSFLAGGLGQNEKLFF. Rearrangement joined TRBV28 to TRBJ1-4; 7 bases in the middle match TRBD1. The CDR3 starts with the cysteine, ends with the phenylalanine, and has 18 residues. Only the CDR3 DNA stays, 54 bases, in frame from base 1. V is trimmed back by 3 bases and J by 5 bases, and the junction contains 15 bases that no gene match accounts for. The germline V gene gives CDR1 as MDHEN and CDR2 as SYDVKM.